These 23 T cell receptor beta chains were sequenced from one sample in a study of T-cell reconstitution after alpha-beta-depleted transplantation in children (dated by TCRdb to the mid-2010s). This sample's treatment or condition label indicates: allogeneic hematopoietic cell transplantation with graft depleted of TCRalphabeta T cells and CD19 B cells. The library was built by means of PCR. TCRdb shows the sequencer as Illumina HiSeq 2500. TCR library preparation used molecular barcoding, with unique molecular identifiers applied to normalize quantification of the TCRbeta repertoire. The public reads were quality trimmed at Q25 with fastp and then assembled into clones with MiXCR by TCRdb, keeping productive beta chains. A single entry per CDR3 protein holds the most common genes and DNA from its merged rows. The sample records 530,000 or so distinct CDR3 sequences, 27% of which are singletons. Around 36% of the sample rests with the top ten.

Sequenced material: PBMCs, taken before TCRalphabeta/CD19-depleted stem cell transplant. The receptors here all came from a boy less than two years old with Wiskott-Aldrich syndrome, due to receive a stem cell transplant.

This clonotype was detected only a few times. V and J are TRBV5-6 and TRBJ2-3; TRBD1 agrees at 12 bases. The V gene end was trimmed by 0 bases and the J gene end by 5 bases; junction bases not matched to a gene: 4. Germline CDR1 is SGHDT and CDR2 is YYEEEE. The CDR3 covers 16 residues. The CDR3 DNA reads TGTGCCAGCAGCTTGGAGGGACAGGGGGCAGTAGATACGCAGTATTTT. This codes for CASSLEGQGAVDTQYF.

V is TRBV5-1 and J is TRBJ2-5, with D tentatively TRBD2 (7 bases). The V end lost 4 bases, the J end lost 5 bases, and 15 bases lay between the germline ends. Germline V gene lookup returns CDR1 SGHRS and CDR2 YFSETQ. This CDR3 is 14 amino acids long. This CDR3 is CASSKDSGEETQYF. The DNA for the CDR3 is TGCGCCAGCAGCAAGGACAGCGGGGAGGAGACCCAGTACTTC. Based on the CDR3 plus reference TRBV5-1 and TRBJ2-5, the full variable domain is KAGVTQTPRYLIKTRGQQVTLSCSPISGHRSVSWYQQTPGQGLQFLFEYFSETQRNKGNFPGRFSGRQFSNSRSEMNVSTLELGDSALYLCASSKDSGEETQYFGPGTRLLVL.

The rearrangement joins TRBV18 to TRBJ1-1; D is unresolved. The CDR3 extends over 16 amino acids. V was trimmed by 2 bases and J by 3 bases, leaving 16 bases between them. CDR1 and CDR2 (germline): KGHSH, LQKENI. The CDR3 spells CASSPSLRSYDTEAFF. CDR3 in DNA: TGTGCCAGCTCACCATCCTTGCGGAGCTATGACACTGAAGCTTTCTTT.

The chain uses TRBV5-4 and TRBJ2-1; 8 bases are shared with TRBD2. The germline V gene encodes CDR1 SGHNT and CDR2 YYREEE (reference sequence). This CDR3 spans 16 amino acids. The trim removed 2 bases at V and 3 bases at J, leaving 7 bases unmatched. The DNA for the CDR3 is TGTGCCAGCAGCTTACCGGGCGGGGGGATCTACAATGAGCAGTTCTTC. Protein: CASSLPGGGIYNEQFF.

The rearrangement uses TRBV5-1 and TRBJ2-7; 14 bases are a match to TRBD2. This CDR3 contains 17 residues. Per germline, CDR1 SGHRS and CDR2 YFSETQ. Trimming at V came to 3 bases and at J to 5 bases, leaving 10 bases not matched to a gene. Here the CDR3 reads CASSSGLAGELNDEQYF. As DNA, the CDR3 is TGCGCCAGCAGCTCGGGACTAGCGGGAGAGTTGAACGACGAGCAGTACTTC.

The rearrangement links TRBV5-1 to TRBJ2-3; maybe TRBD2 (6 bases). Germline lookup yields CDR1 SGHRS and CDR2 YFSETQ. The CDR3 spans 13 residues. Trimming pared 5 bases from V and 2 bases from J, leaving 9 bases between. The CDR3 region has the DNA TGCGCCAGCAGTCGGGAGATCACAGATACGCAGTATTTT. Encoded protein: CASSREITDTQYF.

This clonotype occurred many times. The chain joins TRBV5-1 to TRBJ2-3; no definite D call. The germline V gene encodes CDR1 SGHRS and CDR2 YFSETQ. V shed 1 base and J shed 2 bases, with 5 bases lying between them. The CDR3 runs 13 residues. The CDR3 is CASSLFDTDTQYF. The DNA of the CDR3 is TGCGCCAGCAGCTTGTTTGACACAGATACGCAGTATTTT.

The V gene is TRBV28, the J gene TRBJ1-2; 7 bases agree with TRBD1. The CDR3 loop spans 13 amino acids. Trimming cost V 8 bases and J 2 bases; bases outside gene matches: 5. Looked up from germline, CDR1 is MDHEN and CDR2 is SYDVKM. The CDR3: CASADRRNYGYTF. In nucleotides, the CDR3 is TGTGCCAGCGCGGACAGGAGGAACTATGGCTACACCTTC.

Only a few counts were recorded for this clonotype. The chain recombines TRBV5-1 with TRBJ2-2; D is undetermined. The CDR3 is made up of 14 amino acids. Germline CDR1 and CDR2: SGHRS and YFSETQ. Trimming took off 1 base at V and 6 bases at J, with 10 bases between the two ends. CDR3 DNA: TGCGCCAGCAGCTTGAAAGGCCCCCCCGGGGAGCTGTTTTTT. Translating gives CASSLKGPPGELFF.

This clonotype was counted a few times. J is TRBJ2-7 and V is TRBV7-2; D ambiguous. This CDR3 region has 13 residues. Germline loops: CDR1 SGHTA, CDR2 FQGNSA. Trimming left V 0 bases short and J 4 bases short, with 7 bases between. The CDR3 reads CASSLAGMYEQYF. CDR3 bases: TGTGCCAGCAGCTTAGCTGGGATGTACGAGCAGTACTTC.

The J gene is TRBJ2-7, the V gene TRBV5-1; 8 bases align to TRBD1. Germline CDR1 and CDR2: SGHRS and YFSETQ. With V trimmed by 2 bases and J by 6 bases, 4 bases remained unmatched. The length of the CDR3 is 13 residues. The CDR3 here is CASSFGQGGEQYF. Written as DNA, the CDR3 is TGCGCCAGCAGCTTCGGACAGGGAGGCGAGCAGTACTTC.

CDR3 bases: TGTGCCAGCAGCCATGCCGGAACCTACAATGAGCAGTTCTTC. Its translation: CASSHAGTYNEQFF. The V gene is TRBV7-2, the J gene TRBJ2-1; D is uncertain. The CDR3 covers 14 residues. Trimming removed 5 bases at V and 2 bases at J, with 10 bases between. From germline, CDR1 is SGHTA and CDR2 FQGNSA.

This clonotype has a single count. The chain couples TRBV20-1 to TRBJ2-2; possible D gene TRBD2, 6 bases. V dropped 2 bases and J dropped 6 bases, with 13 bases sitting between them. CDR1 and CDR2 from the germline V gene are DFQATT and SNEGSKA (reference sequence). The CDR3 has 14 residues. The CDR3 protein is CSARLAKEAGELFF. CDR3 coding DNA: TGCAGTGCTAGACTAGCGAAGGAAGCCGGGGAGCTGTTTTTT.

The V gene is TRBV12-3 or TRBV12-4, the J gene TRBJ1-3; D remains ambiguous. With 2 bases removed from V and 0 bases from J, the gap between germline ends came to 11 bases. This CDR3 has 16 amino acids. In DNA form, the CDR3 reads TGTGCCAGCAGTTTAATCCCCGGTTACTCTGGAAACACCATATATTTT. It yields the protein CASSLIPGYSGNTIYF.

This clonotype was counted a single time. This chain links TRBV28 with TRBJ2-3; the D gene is possibly TRBD2 (6 bases). This CDR3 contains 15 residues. CDR1 and CDR2 from the germline V gene are MDHEN and SYDVKM. The ends were cut back, 6 bases at V and 0 bases at J, with 13 bases in the middle. CDR3 DNA sequence: TGTGCCAGCAGATCAATGGGACTCAGCACAGATACGCAGTATTTT. Translating gives CASRSMGLSTDTQYF.

This chain uses TRBV28 with TRBJ2-1; weak D call: TRBD1 (6 bases). Germline-derived CDR1 and CDR2 are MDHEN and SYDVKM. Trimming cost V 10 bases and J 1 base, with 14 bases left between them. The CDR3 loop spans 14 amino acids. The CDR3 protein is CATTTGSSYNEQFF. CDR3 coding DNA: TGTGCCACCACCACAGGGTCGTCCTACAATGAGCAGTTCTTC.

This chain links TRBV25-1 with TRBJ1-2, with a possible D match to TRBD1 (6 bases). Germline CDR1 is MGHDK and CDR2 is SYGVNS. The CDR3 is 13 residues long. V lost 2 bases and J lost 6, with 10 bases in between. The CDR3 region is CASSEGTNDGYTF. CDR3 bases: TGTGCCAGCAGTGAAGGGACAAACGATGGCTACACCTTC.

This clonotype was found a few times. CDR3 bases: TGTGCCACCAGCAGGACTAGCGCCTACGAGCAGTACTTC. Translated: CATSRTSAYEQYF. The chain is built from TRBV15 and TRBJ2-7; 8 bases match TRBD2. With V trimmed by 3 bases and J by 2 bases, 0 bases remained unmatched. The CDR3 totals 13 residues. Germline CDR1 is LNHNV and CDR2 is YYDKDF (reference sequence).

The chain combines TRBV11-2 with TRBJ1-3, with no clear D. The germline V and J ends were trimmed by 0 bases and 8 bases, with 8 bases remaining between them. CDR3 length: 13 residues. Germline V gene data show CDR1 as SGHAT and CDR2 as FQNNGV. CDR3 sequence (DNA): TGTGCCAGCAGCTTAGACGTTCTGTACACCATATATTTT. The encoded protein is CASSLDVLYTIYF. Full variable domain (remainder filled in from reference TRBV11-2 and TRBJ1-3): EAGVAQSPRYKIIEKRQSVAFWCNPISGHATLYWYQQILGQGPKLLIQFQNNGVVDDSQLPKDRFSAERLKGVDSTLKIQPAKLEDSAVYLCASSLDVLYTIYFGEGSWLTVV.

The J gene is TRBJ1-5, the V gene TRBV12-3 or TRBV12-4; D call uncertain. Trimming cost V 5 bases and J 7 bases, with 12 bases left between them. The CDR3 totals 13 residues. This CDR3 reads CASSPRRLQPQHF. CDR3 in DNA: TGTGCCAGCAGTCCGAGACGGCTACAGCCCCAGCATTTT.

This clonotype was picked up a small number of times. This chain joins TRBV20-1 and TRBJ1-2, with 10 positions matching TRBD1. In germline, CDR1 is DFQATT, CDR2 SNEGSKA (reference sequence). CDR3 length: 13 residues. Trimming took 3 bases from V and 8 from J; bases not matched to a gene: 6. The CDR3 DNA is TGCAGTGCTAGCCCGGGACAGGGGCAGGGCTACACCTTC. This translates into CSASPGQGQGYTF.

This clonotype was seen a few times. The chain recombines TRBV5-1 with TRBJ2-7, with 8 positions matching TRBD2. CDR3 length equals 16 residues. V was pared by 2 bases and J by 0 bases, with 7 bases of the junction left unmatched. Germline values: CDR1 SGHRS, CDR2 YFSETQ. CDR3 sequence: CASSFQYGTSSYEQYF. CDR3 bases: TGCGCCAGCAGCTTCCAATATGGGACTAGCTCCTACGAGCAGTACTTC.

V gene TRBV11-2 combines with J gene TRBJ1-2; D gene ambiguous. CDR3 length: 16 residues. Trimming pared 1 base from V and 6 bases from J, leaving 18 bases between. Germline-derived CDR1 and CDR2 are SGHAT and FQNNGV. As DNA, the CDR3 is TGTGCCAGCAGCTTAGCCCACTCTTACGGGGAGAATGGCTACACCTTC. It specifies CASSLAHSYGENGYTF.